This T cell receptor (beta chain) appears in the sequencing data of a study of blood T cell repertoires in COVID-19. Background on the study: PBMCs, B-cell-depleted T cells, or T cells were the source of the cDNA or gDNA that made up the material.

Authors' processing steps: Counts of nucleated cells, estimated from reference gene primer amplification, were obtained. Assay used: immunoSEQ multiplex PCR; TCRdb lists only in-frame clones, some missing. The V and J calls and clone size were taken over from that table, and D and trimming were inferred from the DNA. The sample records more than 200,000 clones, about 90% being singletons. Participants came from roughly 23 US areas, aged roughly 18 to 95 years. Donors were grouped by their self-reported clinical history. This clone was picked up a small number of times. This CDR3 has 13 amino acids. Per germline, CDR1 SGHTA and CDR2 FQGNSA. The V gene lost 3 bases and the J gene lost 4 bases, with 9 bases spanning the gap.

This TCR was recovered from a woman younger than 45 who had been exposed to COVID-19. This sequence joins TRBV7-2 and TRBJ1-2; perhaps TRBD1 as D (6 bases). The sequenced sample consisted of PBMCs or T cells enriched from blood (not recorded which). CDR3 in amino acids: CASSFLGAYGYTF. The CDR3, as DNA: TGTGCCAGCAGCTTCCTGGGGGCCTATGGCTACACCTTC. Full variable domain (rest looked up from reference TRBV7-2 and TRBJ1-2): GAGVSQSPSNKVTEKGKDVELRCDPISGHTALYWYRQSLGQGLEFLIYFQGNSAPDKSGLPSDRFSAERTGGSVSTLTIQRTQQEDSAVYLCASSFLGAYGYTFGSGTRLTVV.